By frequency in the sample, the clone carrying this T cell receptor beta chain is medium-sized. TCRdb reprocessed the RT-PCR reads via MiXCR and lists one record per CDR3 protein. This table has 2,500 to 3,000 distinct CDR3 sequences, roughly a sixth appearing once. This sample is drawn from a study of patients and donors after allogeneic stem cell transplantation. Germline-derived CDR1 and CDR2 are SEHNR and FQNEAQ (reference sequence). CDR3 length: 14 amino acids. V lost 5 bases and J 6 bases, leaving 11 bases between the germline ends. The chain is built from TRBV7-9 and TRBJ1-6; possible D gene TRBD1, 6 bases. The specimen was blood, either unsorted or a sorted T cell fraction (not recorded which). The TCR originated in a human donor who was either an allogeneic HSCT recipient or a stem cell or donor lymphocyte infusion donor (not recorded which). It is not recorded whose cells these are; they may come from a transplant donor. DNA of the CDR3: TGTGCCAGCAGCCAAACAGGGTTTAATTCACCCCTCCACTTT. Its protein is CASSQTGFNSPLHF. Full variable domain (missing parts from reference TRBV7-9 and TRBJ1-6): DTGVSQNPRHKITKRGQNVTFRCDPISEHNRLYWYRQTLGQGPEFLTYFQNEAQLEKSRLLSDRFSAERPKGSFSTLEIQRTEQGDSAMYLCASSQTGFNSPLHFGNGTRLTVT.